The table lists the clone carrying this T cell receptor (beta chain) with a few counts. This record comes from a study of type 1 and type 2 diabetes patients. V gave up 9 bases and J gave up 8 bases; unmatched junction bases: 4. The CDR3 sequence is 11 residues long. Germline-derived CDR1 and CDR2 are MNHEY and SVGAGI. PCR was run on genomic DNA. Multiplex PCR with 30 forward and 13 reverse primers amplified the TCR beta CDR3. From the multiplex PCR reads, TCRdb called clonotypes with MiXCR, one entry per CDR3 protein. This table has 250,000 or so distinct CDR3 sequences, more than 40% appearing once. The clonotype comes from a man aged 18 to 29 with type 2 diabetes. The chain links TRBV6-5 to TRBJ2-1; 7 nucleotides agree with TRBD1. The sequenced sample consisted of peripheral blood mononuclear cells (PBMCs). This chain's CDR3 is CASRQGYEQFF. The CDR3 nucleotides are TGTGCCAGTCGACAGGGCTATGAGCAGTTCTTC.